The entry below gives a single T cell receptor beta chain sequence along with its context. This sample was included in a study of blood T cell repertoires in COVID-19. The method was immunoSEQ multiplex PCR; TCRdb's version includes in-frame clones alone and lacks a portion of them. The sample lists about 180,000 clones, approximately 88% occurring once. The sample was peripheral blood. The clonotype originates from a woman under 40 with acute or convalescent COVID-19.

CDR3 protein: CASSQQQGSEEKLFF. The CDR3 DNA reads as TGCGCCAGCAGCCAACAACAGGGGTCGGAAGAAAAACTGTTTTTT. This rearrangement joins TRBV4-1 to TRBJ1-4; 7 bases line up with TRBD1. V lost 2 bases, J lost 8 bases, and 8 bases stayed unmatched. Germline V gene sequence: CDR1 MGHRA, CDR2 YSYEKL. CDR3 length: 15 residues.